This T cell receptor beta chain was found in a study of blood T cell repertoires in COVID-19 (TCRdb year 2020). About the full investigation: The collaborator samples originated in the United States, Italy and Spain and spanned the acute and convalescent phases of COVID-19. The prospective study material was composed of cDNA or gDNA derived from T cells, B-cell-depleted T cells, or PBMCs. Deeply sampled blood TCRbeta repertoires from subjects exposed to, actively infected with, or recovered from COVID-19 were included in the dataset. The repertoires were made available in a free public database intended to serve as a resource for research on the immune response to SARS-CoV-2. The samples were drawn from two sources: the first 160 participants of the ongoing ImmuneRACE study, and 1,200 or so subjects contributed by 6 global collaborators. Sample metadata almost always included a de-identified subject ID, COVID-19 status, age in years and sex. HLA class I and class II types, where available, came from metadata supplied by the sample provider rather than from assay-based typing.

Note on this clone: No antigen is known for it. The record has no base qualities; no much larger clone is one base away.

General study outcomes and caveats: The amount of clinical and demographic metadata varied by source and participant and was provided uncurated.

The collaborating institutions used their own protocols to collect whole blood in K2EDTA tubes. For TCRbeta analysis, collaborator samples were shipped as frozen whole blood, as isolated PBMCs, or as DNA extracted from either sample type. TCRbeta CDR3 regions were amplified from genomic DNA using the immunoSEQ Assay, a bias-controlled multiplex PCR. In the original analysis: The number of nucleated cells in each sample was estimated by amplification of reference gene primers within the assay. To quantify the absolute abundance of each unique TCRbeta CDR3 rearrangement, sequence reads were collapsed and filtered. Productive Simpson clonality was computed per sample as the square root of Simpson's diversity index over productive rearrangements. Drawn from immuneACCESS, this table holds only the in-frame rearrangements with V and J called that TCRdb kept. Clones are partly lost; checked studies trace under half to an unresolved V gene and leave the rest unexplained. The D gene and trimming were derived from the DNA, and the V and J assignments and clone size from that table. For this sample there are about 190,000 clones; 75% to 85% appear just once. The top ten hold under 8% of the sample.

Taken from the germline V gene (reference sequence), the CDR1 and CDR2 loops are SGHNT and YYREEE. The V end loses 4 bases and the J end loses 2 bases, and a stretch of 13 bases separates them. From the cysteine through the phenylalanine, the CDR3 covers 14 amino acids. Only the CDR3 portion is preserved as DNA: 42 bases, with reading frame beginning at the first base. The rearrangement joined TRBV5-4 to TRBJ2-7, with a weak D call of TRBD2 (5 bases match). The source is a man aged 60 to 69 with acute or convalescent COVID-19. Input material: peripheral blood. This receptor has the CDR3 CASSQGLSPYEQYF. The DNA sequence reads TGTGCCAGCAGCCAAGGACTGTCCCCCTACGAGCAGTACTTC.